A selection of T cell receptor beta chains follows, all from one sample in a study of radiation and T cells in renal cell carcinoma. Assay: immunoSEQ multiplex PCR; the TCRdb copy retains only in-frame clones and omits some. Among 75,000 to 95,000 clones, approximately 80% were seen once, and the ten largest hold roughly a tenth. The sample here was blood, taken from a patient whose treatment included radiotherapy and nephrectomy. These receptors came from a man aged 50 to 60 with renal cell carcinoma. Each CDR3 is given with its conserved first and last residue. The D gene is left open where the match is weak. Clone size is stated in some rows and not others, as once, few, many or a class when expanded.

D gene	J gene	clone size	V gene	CDR3 DNA	CDR3 protein
TRBD2	TRBJ2-5	.	TRBV10-2	TGCGCCAGCCGACCCCGCCTAGCGGGAGAAGAGACCCAGTACTTC	CASRPRLAGEETQYF
TRBD1	TRBJ2-7	.	TRBV7-9	TGTGCCAGCAGCTCCGGGACAGGGGCCTACGAGCAGTACTTC	CASSSGTGAYEQYF
TRBD2	TRBJ2-1	.	TRBV7-9	TGTGCCAGCAGCCCTAGCGGGAGTTGGTACAATGAGCAGTTCTTC	CASSPSGSWYNEQFF
TRBD1	TRBJ1-1	.	TRBV5-1	TGCGCCAGCAGCTTGGCCGGGACAGGGGAATCTGAAGCTTTCTTT	CASSLAGTGESEAFF
TRBD2	TRBJ2-5	.	TRBV5-1	TGCGCCAGCAGCCCCGGGACTAGCGGGAGGGCAGAGACCCAGTACTTC	CASSPGTSGRAETQYF
.	TRBJ1-5	.	TRBV19	TGTGCCAGTAGTTTGCCCGGGGGTGATCAGCCCCAGCATTTT	CASSLPGGDQPQHF
TRBD1	TRBJ1-5	few	TRBV6-1	TGTGCCAGCAGAAGGACAGGAGCTAATCAGCCCCAGCATTTT	CASRRTGANQPQHF
TRBD1	TRBJ1-3	many	TRBV30	TGTGCCATATTCCCCCGAGAAGACAGGGGTGGAAACACCATATATTTT	CAIFPREDRGGNTIYF
.	TRBJ2-1	few	TRBV29-1	TGCAGCGTTGAATATTGGGACCCGCCCGAGCAGTTCTTC	CSVEYWDPPEQFF
.	TRBJ1-1	.	TRBV7-9	TGTGCCAGCAGCTTATCATCCGGGGCTGAAGCTTTCTTT	CASSLSSGAEAFF
.	TRBJ2-3	few	TRBV5-4	TGTGCCAGCAGCGTTGCAGGTACAGATACGCAGTATTTT	CASSVAGTDTQYF
.	TRBJ2-5	once	TRBV6-5	TGTGCCAGCGCCACCAAAGAGACCCAGTACTTC	CASATKETQYF
TRBD1	TRBJ1-1	many	TRBV2	TGTGCCAGCAGTCAACAGGGGATGAACACTGAAGCTTTCTTT	CASSQQGMNTEAFF
.	TRBJ2-2	.	TRBV7-6	TGTGCCAGCAGCTTAGCGTCTTGGGGTACCGGGGAGCTGTTTTTT	CASSLASWGTGELFF
.	TRBJ2-3	.	TRBV14	TGTGCCAGCAGCCAAGATCCGGAGGGGGCGGATACGCAGTATTTT	CASSQDPEGADTQYF
TRBD1	TRBJ1-1	.	TRBV27	TGTGCCAGCAGTGGACAGGGGTGGACTGAAGCTTTCTTT	CASSGQGWTEAFF
.	TRBJ2-1	.	TRBV5-4	TGTGCCAGCAGGCCTACCCAAATAGCGGCAGAACGCTCCTACAATGAGCAGTTCTTC	CASRPTQIAAERSYNEQFF
TRBD1	TRBJ1-2	.	TRBV2	TGTGCCAGCAGTGAAGAGGGACAGGGATATGGCTACACCTTC	CASSEEGQGYGYTF
.	TRBJ2-7	once	TRBV30	TGTGCCTGGAGCCTTCCGGGACGGAACTACGAGCAGTACTTC	CAWSLPGRNYEQYF
.	TRBJ1-2	once	TRBV19	TGTGCCAGTAGTACGAGACAGGTCCTCAATGGCTACACCTTC	CASSTRQVLNGYTF
TRBD2	TRBJ2-7	.	TRBV5-1	TGCGCCAGCAGCTTGGACTCCTGGACTAGCGGGAGCTCCTACGAGCAGTACTTC	CASSLDSWTSGSSYEQYF
TRBD2	TRBJ2-1	.	TRBV7-2	TGTGCCAGCAGCTCGGGACTAGCGCCCGCCTACAATGAGCAGTTCTTC	CASSSGLAPAYNEQFF
.	TRBJ1-3	.	TRBV10-3	TGTGCCATCAGTGAGTCACCTGCGGGGGGAAACACCATATATTTT	CAISESPAGGNTIYF
TRBD1	TRBJ1-1	.	TRBV15	TGTGCCACCAGCGGCAGGACAGGGCCATTGAACACTGAAGCTTTCTTT	CATSGRTGPLNTEAFF
TRBD2	TRBJ2-2	.	TRBV5-1	TGCGCCAGCAGCACGCTAGCGGGGGGGCCAGGTATCGGGGAGCTGTTTTTT	CASSTLAGGPGIGELFF
.	TRBJ2-2	once	TRBV11-2	TGTGCCAGCAGCTTAGTCGGGACTCCCACCGGGGAGCTGTTTTTT	CASSLVGTPTGELFF
.	TRBJ1-1	.	TRBV9	TGTGCCAGCAGCGTAGCACCAAACACTGAAGCTTTCTTT	CASSVAPNTEAFF
TRBD1	TRBJ1-2	.	TRBV30	TGTGCCTGGAGAGCCCTCCGACAGGGGTATGGCTACACCTTC	CAWRALRQGYGYTF
.	TRBJ2-1	.	TRBV9	TGTGCCAGCAGCGTACAAAGCGGAGTCTCATACAATGAGCAGTTCTTC	CASSVQSGVSYNEQFF
.	TRBJ2-1	.	TRBV18	TGTGCCAGCTCACTCCCGGGCTTCGGATACAATGAGCAGTTCTTC	CASSLPGFGYNEQFF
TRBD1	TRBJ1-2	.	TRBV2	TGTGCCAGCAGTTTAATAGGGACAGGGGGCGTTGATGGCTACACCTTC	CASSLIGTGGVDGYTF
.	TRBJ1-1	once	TRBV29-1	TGCAGCGTTGATTACGGGGGGGGTACTGAAGCTTTCTTT	CSVDYGGGTEAFF
.	TRBJ2-1	.	TRBV5-1	TGCGCCAGCAGCATAAACAGGGGGGGTAGTAATGAGCAGTTCTTC	CASSINRGGSNEQFF